This TCR beta chain comes out of a study of STAT3 mutations in large granular lymphocyte leukemia. Overall study: Roughly two fifths of treated T-LGLL patients showed hematologic response to immunosuppression.

Germline V gene sequence: CDR1 MGHRA, CDR2 YSYEKL. The CDR3 totals 15 residues. Trimming pared 4 bases from V and 4 bases from J, leaving 16 bases between. Points from the study as a whole: TCR clonotype switching after therapy occurred in about 35% of the 18 patients. Every T-cell large granular lymphocyte leukemia patient had at least one immunodominant TCR beta clonotype. Some patients had dominant TCR clones larger than their STAT3 mutant burden.

A note on this clone: Antigen unknown.

Approximately 40,000 productive templates were obtained per sample on average. Sequenced by immunoSEQ multiplex PCR; TCRdb stores in-frame clones only, minus some. The sample includes several thousand clones, 88% of them seen just once. The sequencing input was PBMCs. This receptor was identified in a human donor with T large granular lymphocyte leukemia. Some clones in this sample may be carry-over from other donors' samples. This chain connects TRBV4-1 to TRBJ2-5, with D maybe TRBD2 (7 bases). This CDR3 reads CASSPMGGLGETQYF. The CDR3 DNA follows: TGCGCCAGCAGCCCGATGGGGGGGCTAGGAGAGACCCAGTACTTC.